This TCR beta chain was identified in a study of tumor-infiltrating lymphocytes in oesophageal squamous cell carcinoma. Each CDR3 protein gets one entry after TCRdb re-called the PCR reads with MiXCR. The repertoire holds 9,500 to 15,000 distinct CDR3 sequences, with 45% to 65% as singletons. This CDR3 is built from 15 residues. Germline lookup yields CDR1 SGHVS and CDR2 FQNEAQ. This sequence joins TRBV7-8 and TRBJ2-1; 7 bases line up with TRBD2. The closer fit of TRBJ2-7 to the DNA end suggests the J call may be wrong. The sequencing sample was made of esophageal tumor tissue. The receptor was derived from a female donor with esophageal squamous cell carcinoma. CDR3 loop: CASSPRREPRYEQYF. CDR3 sequence (DNA): TGTGCCAGCAGCCCCCGGCGGGAGCCCCGCTACGAGCAGTACTTC.